The 23 T cell receptor beta chains below were found in one sample sequenced in a study of blood T cell repertoires in COVID-19. Data came from immunoSEQ multiplex PCR; TCRdb stores just in-frame clones and leaves some out. Found here are about 150,000 clones, about 89% of them singletons; the top ten hold approximately 2.8%. Sequenced material: peripheral blood. These TCRs come from a man aged 55 to 69 with acute or convalescent COVID-19.

J is TRBJ1-3 and V is TRBV29-1, with TRBD1 matching 9 bases. This CDR3 is 14 amino acids long. J gave up 0 bases and V 4 bases, and 1 base lay outside the gene matches. Germline-derived CDR1 and CDR2 are SQVTM and ANQGSEA. The CDR3 bases are TGCAGCGTTGGACAGGGGGGCTCTGGAAACACCATATATTTT. The encoded protein is CSVGQGGSGNTIYF.

The chain couples TRBV12-3 or TRBV12-4 to TRBJ1-1; 7 positions match TRBD1. Trimming cost V 6 bases and J 4 bases; bases outside gene matches: 5. CDR3 length equals 13 residues. The CDR3 region is CASSRDRFTEAFF. The CDR3 DNA reads as TGTGCCAGCAGCCGGGACAGATTCACTGAAGCTTTCTTT.

J is TRBJ1-6 and V is TRBV7-5; TRBD1, the table's D call, lacks a check against the DNA. TRBV7-5 constitutes a pseudogene. This CDR3 contains 17 residues. The CDR3, as DNA: TGTGCCAGAAGCTTAGATGGGACAGGCTTTAAACTTTCACCCCTCCACTTT. It is translated as CARSLDGTGFKLSPLHF.

Notes on this clone: Other DNA sequences in this sample translate to the same CDR3. The rearrangement uses TRBV5-1 and TRBJ2-1; D gene ambiguous. Germline CDR1 is SGHRS and CDR2 is YFSETQ. Trimming left V 1 base short and J 5 bases short, with 4 bases between. The CDR3 has 12 amino acids. The CDR3 loop is CASSLSNNEQFF. The DNA of the CDR3 is TGCGCCAGCAGCTTGTCTAACAATGAGCAGTTCTTC.

The chain uses TRBV19 and TRBJ1-5; 7 bases agree with TRBD1. CDR1 is LNHDA and CDR2 is SQIVND in the germline V gene (reference sequence). V trimming: 11 bases; J trimming: 7 bases; junction bases outside the gene matches: 8. This CDR3 comprises 12 residues. The CDR3 region is CAAGGPGQPQHF. DNA for the CDR3: TGTGCCGCAGGGGGGCCCGGGCAGCCCCAGCATTTT.

The chain has TRBV12-3 or TRBV12-4 and TRBJ2-1; the D gene is possibly TRBD1 (6 bases). There are 11 residues in the CDR3. V dropped 4 bases and J dropped 12 bases, with 10 bases sitting between them. The CDR3 loop is CASSSRDTQFF. The CDR3 bases are TGTGCCAGCAGTTCCCGGGACACGCAGTTCTTC.

The genes are TRBV6-2 or TRBV6-3 and TRBJ1-6; D is perhaps TRBD1 (6 bases). There are 15 residues in the CDR3. Looked up from germline, CDR1 is MNHEY and CDR2 is SVGEGT. V was pared by 6 bases and J by 7 bases, with 16 bases between. CDR3: CASSQISGVNSPLHF. The CDR3 DNA reads TGTGCCAGCAGCCAAATATCAGGGGTCAATTCACCCCTCCACTTT.

The chain couples TRBV6-5 to TRBJ1-1; D gene uncertain. V was clipped by 6 bases and J by 3 bases, with 14 bases between them. The CDR3 has 14 residues. Germline lookup yields CDR1 MNHEY and CDR2 SVGAGI. The CDR3 spells CASSPNRGYTEAFF. Here the CDR3 DNA reads TGTGCCAGCAGCCCCAACAGAGGGTACACTGAAGCTTTCTTT.

The genes are TRBV18 and TRBJ2-5; no definite D call. The CDR3 sequence is 12 residues long. Trimming stripped 4 bases from V and 3 bases from J, with 6 bases between. Germline V CDR1 and CDR2: KGHSH, LQKENI. The CDR3 sequence: CASSQQEETQYF. In nucleotides, the CDR3 is TGTGCCAGCTCACAACAAGAAGAGACCCAGTACTTC.

The V call is TRBV5-6, the J call TRBJ1-4; possible D gene TRBD1, 5 bases. Trimming shortened V by 3 bases and J by 8 bases, and 20 bases separated the two germline ends. From germline, CDR1 is SGHDT and CDR2 YYEEEE. The CDR3 is made up of 16 amino acids. CDR3 sequence (DNA): TGTGCCAGCAGCTCCCCGATCGGGGGGAGGGTCGAAAAACTGTTTTTT. Its protein is CASSSPIGGRVEKLFF.

The J gene is TRBJ1-1, the V gene TRBV12-3 or TRBV12-4; D ambiguous. Deletions cut 8 bases from V and 1 base from J, with 5 bases between. The CDR3 runs to 11 residues. Here the CDR3 reads CASFKNTEAFF. The CDR3 nucleotides are TGTGCCAGCTTCAAGAACACTGAAGCTTTCTTT.

This rearrangement joins TRBV5-4 to TRBJ1-1; D is unclear. Trimming removed 2 bases from V and 4 bases from J, with 9 bases in between. In germline, CDR1 is SGHNT, CDR2 YYREEE (reference sequence). The CDR3 consists of 13 residues. The DNA for the CDR3 is TGTGCCAGCAGCTTTTCCGCGGGCACTGAAGCTTTCTTT. It yields the protein CASSFSAGTEAFF.

The J gene is TRBJ1-2, the V gene TRBV28; 9 bases align to TRBD1. The CDR3 is made up of 12 amino acids. Germline V gene lookup returns CDR1 MDHEN and CDR2 SYDVKM. The J segment lost 14 bases and the V segment lost 2 bases, leaving 6 bases of the junction unmatched. This chain's CDR3 is CASSLPGQGNTF. As DNA, the CDR3 is TGTGCCAGCAGTTTACCGGGACAGGGTAATACCTTC.

This chain uses TRBV10-3 with TRBJ2-7; D is unresolved. With 8 bases removed from V and 0 bases from J, the gap between germline ends came to 8 bases. CDR3 length: 12 amino acids. Germline V gene sequence: CDR1 ENHRY, CDR2 SYGVKD. The CDR3 coding sequence is TGTGCCATCGCCAGAAGCTCCTACGAGCAGTACTTC. Encoded protein: CAIARSSYEQYF.

The gene calls are TRBV6-2 or TRBV6-3 and TRBJ1-5, with 9 positions matching TRBD1. V trimming: 6 bases; J trimming: 5 bases; junction bases outside the gene matches: 5. The germline gives CDR1 MNHEY, CDR2 SVGEGT. The CDR3 length is 14 residues. The CDR3 DNA reads as TGTGCCAGCAGCCCGACAGGGGGTGATCAGCCCCAGCATTTT. Protein: CASSPTGGDQPQHF.

This rearrangement joins TRBV27 to TRBJ1-5; D not certain. V gave up 3 bases and J gave up 1 base, with 10 bases separating them. Germline CDR1 MNHEY, CDR2 SMNVEV (reference sequence). CDR3 size: 15 residues. DNA for the CDR3: TGTGCCAGCAGTTTCAGGTCTTCCAGCAATCAGCCCCAGCATTTT. It codes for CASSFRSSSNQPQHF.

This chain links TRBV2 with TRBJ1-5; D may be TRBD1 (5 bases). The ends were cut back, 1 base at V and 2 bases at J, with 12 bases in the middle. From germline, CDR1 is SNHLY and CDR2 FYNNEI. This CDR3 spans 16 amino acids. DNA of the CDR3: TGTGCCAGCAGTGAAGTTGGGGGGACGGGCAATCAGCCCCAGCATTTT. Protein product: CASSEVGGTGNQPQHF. Looking up the rest from reference TRBV2 and TRBJ1-5 gives the full variable domain: EPEVTQTPSHQVTQMGQEVILRCVPISNHLYFYWYRQILGQKVEFLVSFYNNEISEKSEIFDDQFSVERPDGSNFTLKIRSTKLEDSAMYFCASSEVGGTGNQPQHFGDGTRLSIL.

This clone was seen once. The CDR3 reads CASSLWEAGYTF. The CDR3 DNA is TGTGCCAGCAGCTTGTGGGAGGCTGGCTACACCTTC. The rearrangement uses TRBV5-6 and TRBJ1-2; D unresolved. With 1 base removed from V and 7 bases from J, the gap between germline ends came to 8 bases. The CDR3 runs 12 residues. Germline V CDR1 and CDR2: SGHDT, YYEEEE.

CDR3 sequence reads: CASSQDRGEQYF. In nucleotides, the CDR3 is TGTGCCAGCAGCCAAGACAGGGGCGAGCAGTACTTC. The J gene is TRBJ2-7, the V gene TRBV14; possible D gene TRBD1, 6 bases. V was cut by 0 bases and J by 6 bases, with 6 bases left in between. The CDR3 consists of 12 residues. CDR1 is SGHDN, CDR2 FVKESK, per germline.

The chain couples TRBV5-1 to TRBJ1-1, with 11 bases lining up with TRBD1. The CDR3 has 17 residues. Germline V gene sequence: CDR1 SGHRS, CDR2 YFSETQ. The J segment lost 4 bases and the V segment lost 0 bases, leaving 8 bases of the junction unmatched. CDR3 bases: TGCGCCAGCAGCTTGGTCGGACAGGGGGCTCGGGGCACTGAAGCTTTCTTT. Its translation is CASSLVGQGARGTEAFF.

This clone appeared once. The V gene is TRBV24-1, the J gene TRBJ2-1; TRBD1 matches at 10 bases. Germline CDR1 and CDR2: KGHDR and SFDVKD. The CDR3 contains 15 residues. V trimming: 8 bases; J trimming: 6 bases; junction bases outside the gene matches: 9. The CDR3 is CATTSGTGALNEQFF. In DNA form, the CDR3 reads TGTGCCACCACTTCCGGGACAGGGGCCCTCAATGAGCAGTTCTTC.

This chain links TRBV11-2 with TRBJ1-2; 7 bases map to TRBD1. The CDR3 has 13 amino acids. V lost 5 bases to trimming and J lost 7 bases; unmatched junction nucleotides: 7. Germline CDR1 reads SGHAT; CDR2 reads FQNNGV. CDR3: CASSTDRVSGYTF. In DNA form, the CDR3 reads TGTGCCAGCAGCACCGACAGGGTTAGTGGCTACACCTTC.

V usage is TRBV29-1 and J usage is TRBJ1-2; TRBD1 matches at 8 bases. V lost 1 base and J lost 4; bases outside the gene matches: 11. Germline V gene lookup returns CDR1 SQVTM and CDR2 ANQGSEA. This CDR3 has 16 amino acids. The CDR3 DNA reads as TGCAGCGTTGAAGCAAAAGAGAACAGGGGGATCTATGGCTACACCTTC. It codes for CSVEAKENRGIYGYTF.